Sequencing of this T cell receptor (beta chain) was carried out in a study of control samples from healthy donors and cancer patients (dated by TCRdb to 2018 to 2021). Libraries were constructed by the immunoSEQ multiplex PCR assay. TCRdb obtained this table from immuneACCESS and retained in-frame rearrangements with V and J assigned. These tables miss some clones; where compared with another copy, unresolved V genes account for less than half of the shortfall, and the remainder is unexplained. The sample includes about 92,000 clones, with roughly 82% observed a single time. The ten top clones hold around 9.5% of the sample. V was cut back by 4 bases and J by 3 bases, leaving a gap of 12 bases between them. CDR1 and CDR2 are drawn from the germline V gene: KGHDR, SFDVKD. From its cysteine to its phenylalanine, the CDR3 spans 16 amino acids. Of the read, only the CDR3 DNA is kept; its 48 bases are in frame from base 1.

Turning to this clone: It has no known antigen specificity. Per-base qualities were not stored, and no clone one base away is much larger.

The sequence is built from TRBV24-1 and TRBJ1-6; possibly the D gene is TRBD1, per 5 matching bases. Sample: blood. This sequence originates from a woman aged 60-70 years in good health. The nucleotide sequence is given as TGTGCCACCAGTGACAGGGCAGAGGGCTATAATTCACCCCTCCACTTT. The translation is CATSDRAEGYNSPLHF.